This T cell receptor (beta chain) originates from a study of T cells after posttransplantation cyclophosphamide. The assay was immunoSEQ multiplex PCR, and TCRdb's table has in-frame clones only and misses some. The profile shows around 47,000 clones, around 94% of them singletons. Comments on this clone: Its antigen is unknown.

Points from the study as a whole: Later post-transplant blood repertoires were often dominated by donor CD8+ memory clones.

This receptor was taken from a woman in her 30s in good health and a related stem cell transplant donor. The sequenced material came from PBMCs.

The CDR3 nucleotides are TGCGCCAGCAGCCAGGAATATACCTACGAGCAGTACTTC. It encodes CASSQEYTYEQYF. J is TRBJ2-7 and V is TRBV5-1; D gene uncertain. V dropped 4 bases and J dropped 2 bases, with 10 bases sitting between them. This CDR3 spans 13 amino acids. In germline, CDR1 is SGHRS, CDR2 YFSETQ.